This section outlines one T cell receptor beta chain sequence together with its context. These data are taken from a study of blood T cell repertoires in COVID-19. Authors' processing steps: Reference gene primer amplification yielded estimated nucleated cell counts. Sequenced by immunoSEQ multiplex PCR; TCRdb stores in-frame clones only, minus some. The V and J calls and the clone size are those of that table, but D and trimming were determined from the DNA. This sample carries 150,000 to 200,000 clones, less than 90% of them seen once, and the ten largest clones take around 13%. CDR3 size: 16 residues. Per the germline V gene, CDR1 is MDHEN and CDR2 is SYDVKM. V gave up 8 bases and J gave up 6 bases; unmatched junction bases: 13.

Sequenced material: peripheral blood. The sequence was obtained from a woman in her seventies with COVID-19, enrolled during active disease. The chain joins TRBV28 to TRBJ2-1; 10 bases are a match to TRBD1. Here the CDR3 reads CASQIFGQGDGNEQFF. CDR3 coding DNA: TGTGCCAGCCAAATTTTCGGACAGGGGGACGGCAATGAGCAGTTCTTC.